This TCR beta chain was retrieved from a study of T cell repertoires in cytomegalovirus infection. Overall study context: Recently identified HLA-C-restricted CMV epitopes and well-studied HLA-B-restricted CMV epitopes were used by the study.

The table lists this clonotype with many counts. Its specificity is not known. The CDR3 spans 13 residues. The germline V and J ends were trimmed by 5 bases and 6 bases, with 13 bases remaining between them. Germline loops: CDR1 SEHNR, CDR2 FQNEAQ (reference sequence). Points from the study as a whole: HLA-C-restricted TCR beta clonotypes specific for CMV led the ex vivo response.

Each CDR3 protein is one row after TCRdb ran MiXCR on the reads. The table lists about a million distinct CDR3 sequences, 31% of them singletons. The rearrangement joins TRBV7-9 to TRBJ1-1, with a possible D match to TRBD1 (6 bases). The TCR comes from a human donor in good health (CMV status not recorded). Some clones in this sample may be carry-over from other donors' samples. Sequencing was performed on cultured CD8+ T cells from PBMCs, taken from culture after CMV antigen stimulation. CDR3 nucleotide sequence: TGTGCCAGCAGCGCTACAGGGATCCCTGAAGCTTTCTTT. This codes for CASSATGIPEAFF.